Listed here is a single T cell receptor (beta chain). Antigen unknown. The CDR3 contains 13 residues. The V gene's germline CDR1 is MGHRA and CDR2 YSYEKL. With 1 base removed from V and 10 bases from J, the gap between germline ends came to 12 bases. These data belong to a study of cytomegalovirus exposure and HLA in healthy donors. Study findings and constraints: An analysis that was carried out later associated 17,000 or so TCR beta sequences with HLA alleles at 0.05 false discovery rate. Roughly uniform sequencing depth across donors was assumed, possibly incorrectly. Among TCR beta chains, those listed as cytomegalovirus-associated numbered more than 150.

PCR used 60 Vbeta primers and 13 Jbeta primers. The repertoire was sequenced with immunoSEQ multiplex PCR; TCRdb's copy has only in-frame clones and lacks some. The sample records approximately 120,000 clones, 77% being singletons. Sequencing was performed on PBMCs. The V gene is TRBV4-1, the J gene TRBJ2-3, with D tentatively TRBD2 (6 bases). The TCR sequence derives from a woman aged 40 to 55 in good health and CMV-seropositive. CDR3 coding DNA: TGCGCCAGCAGCCAAGGGGTGGGGAGGCCGCAGTATTTT. Encoded protein: CASSQGVGRPQYF.